This T cell receptor (beta chain) derives from a study of shared clonotypes between healthy human individuals. The CDR3 has 11 residues. The germline V gene encodes CDR1 MNHEY and CDR2 SVGAGI. Trimming removed 6 bases at V and 5 bases at J, with 5 bases between. This clone was seen a single time. The antigen is not known. Study outcomes and limitations: When naive CD4 clonotypes were compared across a handful of donors, about 4.8% were shared. Compared with memory subsets, naive subsets generally had larger estimated richness.

In the original workflow: Junction-only sequences without quality scores came from ImmunoSEQ, so filtering differed. TCRdb's copy holds only in-frame clones and misses some; the assay was immunoSEQ multiplex PCR. Clonal size and the V and J genes are those of that table, whereas D and trimming came from the DNA. The sample lists about 2.2 million clones, about 94% occurring once. Positively selected for CCR7, the CD45RO-negative cells used as naive CD8 cells excluded terminally differentiated effector memory CD45RA+ cells. Donors were Caucasian adults residing in Nashville, Tennessee, USA. The gene calls are TRBV6-5 and TRBJ1-5; D is uncertain. Material: naive CD8+ T cells from PBMCs. The clonotype was recovered from a young man in good health. Some clones in this sample may be carry-over from other donors' samples. DNA of the CDR3: TGTGCCAGCAGGCCATATCAGCCCCAGCATTTT. Translation gives CASRPYQPQHF.